This T cell receptor (beta chain) was captured by sequencing in a study of blood T cell repertoires in COVID-19. Study as a whole: The United States, Italy and Spain provided the acute and convalescent COVID-19 samples.

The germline CDR1 and CDR2 sequences are MNHEY and SVGAGI. The V end was cut by 0 bases, the J end by 3 bases, with 12 bases between. CDR3 length: 15 residues. Repertoires were generated with immunoSEQ multiplex PCR, while TCRdb's copy carries only in-frame clones and drops some. Of 250,000 to 300,000 clones in the sample, roughly 90% were seen once. The rearrangement joins TRBV6-5 to TRBJ2-7; tentatively, D is TRBD2 (5 bases). The sample taken for sequencing was peripheral blood. The origin of this receptor is a woman in her twenties or thirties with COVID-19, enrolled during active disease. CDR3 nucleotides: TGTGCCAGCAGTTACTCCGGGGTCGCTTTCTACGAGCAGTACTTC. It codes for CASSYSGVAFYEQYF.